This T cell receptor (beta chain) was observed in a study of blood T cell repertoires in COVID-19. In the study overall: From the United States, Italy and Spain came samples of acute and convalescent COVID-19. In each case, the material was cDNA or gDNA derived from T cells, B-cell-depleted T cells, or PBMCs.

Authors' methods: Amplification with reference gene primers provided the estimates of nucleated cell counts. Libraries were prepared by immunoSEQ multiplex PCR; TCRdb keeps only in-frame clonotypes and omits some of them. V and J calls and clone size are copied from that table; D and trimming were computed from the DNA. The sample lists around 280,000 clones, about 88% seen once, with 1.3% in the top ten. Per the germline V gene, CDR1 is MDHEN and CDR2 is SYDVKM. The CDR3 length is 14 residues. The germline V and J ends were trimmed by 5 bases and 2 bases, with 9 bases remaining between them. The rearrangement joins TRBV28 to TRBJ1-4; no clear D. The sequencing sample was made of peripheral blood. This clonotype originated in a man between 70 and 80 years old with acute or convalescent COVID-19. The CDR3 nucleotides read TGTGCCAGCAGTCGACACCAGACTAATGAAAAACTGTTTTTT. It encodes CASSRHQTNEKLFF.